A selection of T cell receptor beta chains follows, all from one sample in a study of T-cell reconstitution after alpha-beta-depleted transplantation in children. TCRdb processed the PCR reads anew with MiXCR; each CDR3 protein has one entry. The sample contains some 600,000 distinct CDR3 sequences, approximately 16% of which appear only once. The sequenced sample was PBMCs from the stem cell graft donor, obtained from the stem cell graft. The origin of the receptors is a human donor who donated a stem cell graft to a child with acute myeloid leukemia. Both conserved end residues are part of each CDR3. The D gene is left open where the match is weak. Only part of the rows carry a size: once, few, many, or a class if the clone is expanded.

TRBJ2-2 | . | TRBV5-1 | . | TGCGCCAGCAGCTTACTCCAGAACACCGGGGAGCTGTTTTTT | CASSLLQNTGELFF
TRBJ1-6 | . | TRBV20-1 | many | TGCAGTGCTGGGGACAAGAATTCACCCCTCCACTTT | CSAGDKNSPLHF
TRBJ1-1 | . | TRBV7-2 | few | TGTGCCAGCAGCTTATCTAACATGAACACTGAAGCTTTCTTT | CASSLSNMNTEAFF
TRBJ2-7 | TRBD2 | TRBV9 | . | TGTGCCAGCAGCGTAGCACTAGCGGAATCCTACGAGCAGTACTTC | CASSVALAESYEQYF
TRBJ1-2 | . | TRBV9 | . | TGTGCCAGCAGCGTAGAAGTAGGTTCCTACTATGGCTACACCTTC | CASSVEVGSYYGYTF
TRBJ2-1 | TRBD2 | TRBV20-1 | few | TGCAGTGCTAGAGATCGACTAGCGGGGGGAAGCTCCTACAATGAGCAGTTCTTC | CSARDRLAGGSSYNEQFF
TRBJ2-7 | TRBD1 | TRBV7-2 | . | TGTGCCAGCAGCGACCAGACAGGGAAGGACGAGCAGTACTTC | CASSDQTGKDEQYF
TRBJ1-6 | TRBD1 | TRBV5-5 | many | TGTGCCAGCAGCTATCCTGGGACAGGGAATTCACCCCTCCACTTT | CASSYPGTGNSPLHF
TRBJ1-2 | . | TRBV20-1 | many | TGCAGTGCTAGAAACCCATCAGGGGAGGACTATGGCTACACCTTC | CSARNPSGEDYGYTF
TRBJ1-2 | TRBD1 | TRBV11-1 | few | TGTGCCAGCAGCTTACTAGGACAGGGGAGCGTTGGTGCCTATGGCTACACCTTC | CASSLLGQGSVGAYGYTF
TRBJ1-3 | . | TRBV5-1 | few | TGCGCCAGCAGCTTGACCCCTGACAGCTCTGGAAACACCATATATTTT | CASSLTPDSSGNTIYF
TRBJ1-2 | . | TRBV10-3 | few | TGTGCCATCAGTGAGTCTGGGGGGCGCGTCGGGAATGGCTACACCTTC | CAISESGGRVGNGYTF
TRBJ2-3 | TRBD2 | TRBV20-1 | . | TGCAGTGCTAGAGATCGGGCGGGGGTCAGCACAGATACGCAGTATTTT | CSARDRAGVSTDTQYF
TRBJ2-7 | TRBD2 | TRBV15 | . | TGTGCCACCAAAGCTAGCGGGGAAGTCGAGCAGTACTTC | CATKASGEVEQYF
TRBJ2-3 | . | TRBV29-1 | many | TGCAGCGTAGCGAGTAGACAGAACACAGATACGCAGTATTTT | CSVASRQNTDTQYF
TRBJ2-1 | . | TRBV5-1 | many | TGCGCCAGCAGAGTATCCTACAATGAGCAGTTCTTC | CASRVSYNEQFF
TRBJ1-4 | . | TRBV20-1 | many | TGCAGTGCTAGAGATGCGGTAGGGACCCGGCTAGATGAAAAACTGTTTTTT | CSARDAVGTRLDEKLFF
TRBJ2-1 | . | TRBV5-6 | few | TGTGCCAGCAGCTTGGCTCTAGAAGGTTGGAATGAGCAGTTCTTC | CASSLALEGWNEQFF
TRBJ2-7 | . | TRBV20-1 | many | TGCAGTGCAGTGGGCACCTCCTACGAGCAGTACTTC | CSAVGTSYEQYF
TRBJ2-2 | TRBD1 | TRBV6-5 | many | TGTGCCAGCAGTTACTCAAGGACAGGGAACACCGGGGAGCTGTTTTTT | CASSYSRTGNTGELFF
TRBJ1-1 | . | TRBV7-2 | many | TGTGCCAGCAGCTTAGGGGCGGTGGCAGTTGAAGCTTTCTTT | CASSLGAVAVEAFF
TRBJ1-5 | TRBD1 | TRBV5-6 | . | TGTGCCAGCAGCTTGGGGGACAGGGGGTTTAGCAATCAGCCCCAGCATTTT | CASSLGDRGFSNQPQHF
TRBJ1-1 | . | TRBV29-1 | many | TGCAGCGTTGAAGGGCAGAAATTGGGGAACACTCAAGCTTTCTTT | CSVEGQKLGNTQAFF
TRBJ1-2 | . | TRBV20-1 | . | TGCAGTGCTAGTACCAATTCCGGGACCTATGGCTACACCTTC | CSASTNSGTYGYTF
TRBJ1-3 | . | TRBV12-3/TRBV12-4 | . | TGTGCCAGCATTACCTTTAGCTCTGGAAACACCATATATTTT | CASITFSSGNTIYF
TRBJ1-1 | . | TRBV7-2 | many | TGTGCCAGCAGCTTAGGTGTAGCTGGGACTGAAGCTTTCTTT | CASSLGVAGTEAFF
TRBJ2-7 | TRBD2 | TRBV4-1 | once | TGCGCCAGCAGCCAACTGGGACTAGACGAGCAGTACTTC | CASSQLGLDEQYF
TRBJ2-3 | . | TRBV20-1 | few | TGCAGTGCTAGAGACCCCAACAAGGGGGGGCACACAGATACGCAGTATTTT | CSARDPNKGGHTDTQYF
TRBJ1-1 | TRBD1 | TRBV10-3 | many | TGTGCCATCAGGCTCGGGACAGCTCAAAACACTGAAGCTTTCTTT | CAIRLGTAQNTEAFF
TRBJ1-2 | TRBD1 | TRBV12-3/TRBV12-4 | few | TGTGCCAGCAGATCCGACAGGGACGAAGGCTACACCTTC | CASRSDRDEGYTF
TRBJ1-1 | . | TRBV5-1 | few | TGCGCCAGCAGCACGGCGGGACACCCCGTTTCGGCTTTCTTT | CASSTAGHPVSAFF
TRBJ2-6 | . | TRBV11-1 | . | TGTGCCAGCAGCTTAGACAGGCACCAGTACTCTGGGGCCAACGTCCTGACTTTC | CASSLDRHQYSGANVLTF
TRBJ2-1 | TRBD1 | TRBV20-1 | few | TGCAGTGCTATGTCCAGGGGGTTGTTCTTC | CSAMSRGLFF
TRBJ2-7 | . | TRBV12-5 | . | TGTGCTAGTGGTTTGACCTACGAGCAGTACTTC | CASGLTYEQYF
TRBJ2-4 | . | TRBV5-1 | few | TGCGCCAGCAGCTTGGTGGAGGGAGACAAAAACATTCAGTACTTC | CASSLVEGDKNIQYF
TRBJ2-7 | . | TRBV20-1 | few | TGCAGTGCTAGAGATGCGGGGCCTAGCCTAATGGGCCCCTACGAGCAGTACTTC | CSARDAGPSLMGPYEQYF
TRBJ2-7 | . | TRBV2 | few | TGTGCCAGCAGTGAACCAAGGGCCTCTGAAAGCTCCTACGAGCAGTACTTC | CASSEPRASESSYEQYF
TRBJ2-1 | TRBD2 | TRBV2 | . | TGTGCCAGCAGTGAAAGGCTAGCGGGGGGTAGTGAGCAGTTCTTC | CASSERLAGGSEQFF
TRBJ2-2 | TRBD1 | TRBV4-1 | . | TGCGCCAGCAGCCAAGAACAGGGGGTATGGGGGGAGCTGTTTTTT | CASSQEQGVWGELFF
TRBJ2-3 | . | TRBV24-1 | . | TGTGCCACCAGTGATCGGGACACCCTCACAGATACGCAGTATTTT | CATSDRDTLTDTQYF
TRBJ1-1 | . | TRBV29-1 | many | TGCAGCGTTGAAGGGAGAAGGGTCAGTGAAGCTTTCTTT | CSVEGRRVSEAFF
TRBJ2-5 | . | TRBV6-5 | . | TGTGCCAGCAGTTACCCGAGCGGAGGTGGCGGGGAGACCCAGTACTTC | CASSYPSGGGGETQYF